Included here is one T cell receptor beta chain sequence, with context. Antigen unknown. The protocol was immunoSEQ multiplex PCR, while the TCRdb copy is restricted to in-frame clones and leaves out a portion. The profile shows about 4,900 clones, approximately 86% of them singletons. The data derive from a study of blood T cell dynamics during melanoma immunotherapy. For the study at large: First-line therapy was either pembrolizumab or nivolumab with ipilimumab for metastatic melanoma. Study-level results: It remained unknown if the driving T cell clones were melanoma-specific.

Time point given: pre-treatment baseline. Sampling occurred pretreatment (T0) and at week 3 (W3), after cycle one of checkpoint blockade. The sample in question was blood, obtained from a patient treated with checkpoint blockade. The sequence derives from a human donor with melanoma.

The CDR3 is CASSVGPVSYEQYF. CDR3 DNA sequence: TGTGCCAGCAGCGTAGGGCCAGTCTCCTACGAGCAGTACTTC. This chain connects TRBV9 to TRBJ2-7; D is ambiguous. The V gene's germline CDR1 is SGDLS and CDR2 YYNGEE. The CDR3 extends over 14 amino acids. V lost 0 bases and J lost 0, with 7 bases in between.